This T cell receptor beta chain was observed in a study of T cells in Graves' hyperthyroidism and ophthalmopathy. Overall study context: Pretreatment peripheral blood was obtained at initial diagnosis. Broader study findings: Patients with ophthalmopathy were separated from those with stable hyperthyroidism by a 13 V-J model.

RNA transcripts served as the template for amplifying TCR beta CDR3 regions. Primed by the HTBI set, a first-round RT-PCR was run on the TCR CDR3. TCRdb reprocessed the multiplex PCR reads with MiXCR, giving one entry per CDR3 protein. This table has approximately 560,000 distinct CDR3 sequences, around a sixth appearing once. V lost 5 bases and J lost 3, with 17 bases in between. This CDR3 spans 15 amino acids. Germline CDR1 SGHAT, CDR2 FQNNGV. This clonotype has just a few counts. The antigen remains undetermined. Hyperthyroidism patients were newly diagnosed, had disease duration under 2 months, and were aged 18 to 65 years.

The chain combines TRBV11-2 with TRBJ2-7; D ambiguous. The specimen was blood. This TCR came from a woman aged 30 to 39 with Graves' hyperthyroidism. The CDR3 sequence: CASSEQNGLSYEQYF. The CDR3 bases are TGTGCCAGCAGCGAGCAAAACGGGCTAAGCTACGAGCAGTACTTC.